One sample yielded the 18 T cell receptor beta chains listed below, sequenced in a study of blood T cell repertoires in COVID-19. Profiled with immunoSEQ multiplex PCR; TCRdb holds only in-frame clones, not every one. The data show fewer than 200,000 clones, with roughly 90% seen just once and 0.95% to 1.5% held by the top ten. Material: PBMCs or T cells enriched from blood (not recorded which). The receptors were gathered from a human donor with acute COVID-19. The donor label of this sample is uncertain.

The chain couples TRBV6-1 to TRBJ1-1; no reliable D call. The CDR3 spans 13 residues. Trimming stripped 0 bases from V and 6 bases from J, with 8 bases between. Per the germline V gene, CDR1 is MNHNS and CDR2 is SASEGT. This CDR3 reads CASSEAPGSEAFF. The DNA for the CDR3 is TGTGCCAGCAGTGAAGCGCCGGGGTCTGAAGCTTTCTTT.

The V and J genes are TRBV6-4 and TRBJ2-2; possible D gene TRBD1, 6 bases. From germline, CDR1 is MRHNA and CDR2 SNTAGT. The CDR3 totals 16 residues. V shed 3 bases and J shed 1 base, with 12 bases lying between them. The CDR3 sequence: CASSERGTRNTGELFF. The CDR3 nucleotides are TGTGCCAGCAGTGAGAGGGGGACCCGGAACACCGGGGAGCTGTTTTTT.

The chain couples TRBV19 to TRBJ1-2, with TRBD1 matching 9 bases. V dropped 1 base and J dropped 6; count of bases not matched to a gene: 9. Germline V gene lookup returns CDR1 LNHDA and CDR2 SQIVND (reference sequence). The CDR3 has 16 residues. The CDR3 bases are TGTGCCAGTAGTATAGCCCCGGGACAGGGAGCGCATGGCTACACCTTC. Its translation is CASSIAPGQGAHGYTF.

The chain couples TRBV7-3 to TRBJ2-7; 8 bases agree with TRBD1. The CDR3 loop spans 15 amino acids. V shed 5 bases, J shed 0 bases, and the junction held 6 bases outside the gene matches. Germline CDR1 is SGHTA and CDR2 is FQGTGA. CDR3 region: CASSLRTGSSYEQYF. DNA for the CDR3: TGTGCCAGCAGCCTCCGGACAGGGTCCTCCTACGAGCAGTACTTC. Drawing the rest from reference TRBV7-3 and TRBJ2-7, the complete variable domain is GAGVSQTPSNKVTEKGKYVELRCDPISGHTALYWYRQSLGQGPEFLIYFQGTGAADDSGLPNDRFFAVRPEGSVSTLKIQRTERGDSAVYLCASSLRTGSSYEQYFGPGTRLTVT.

Of note for this clone: In the same sample, other DNA sequences code for this CDR3. V and J are TRBV3-1 (or the pseudogene TRBV3-2) and TRBJ2-7, with D hard to call. Germline CDR1 is LGHDT and CDR2 is YNNKEL (reference sequence). The CDR3 spans 12 residues. V was clipped by 1 base and J by 2 bases, with 3 bases between them. CDR3 sequence: CASSQATYEQYF. The CDR3 DNA is TGTGCCAGCAGCCAAGCTACCTACGAGCAGTACTTC.

The V and J genes are TRBV5-1 and TRBJ2-5, with TRBD1 matching 8 bases. The CDR3 runs to 16 residues. V shed 6 bases and J 3 bases; nucleotides not matched to a gene: 13. Germline CDR1 and CDR2: SGHRS and YFSETQ. The DNA for the CDR3 is TGCGCCAGCACCAGTGGGTACAGGGGGGACAAAGAGACCCAGTACTTC. This translates into CASTSGYRGDKETQYF.

The chain has TRBV27 and TRBJ2-3; D remains unclear. CDR3 length equals 13 residues. Trimming pared 3 bases from V and 1 base from J, leaving 5 bases between. From germline, CDR1 is MNHEY and CDR2 SMNVEV (reference sequence). The CDR3 region is CASSFFGTDTQYF. In DNA form, the CDR3 reads TGTGCCAGCAGTTTTTTCGGCACAGATACGCAGTATTTT.

This rearrangement joins TRBV27 to TRBJ1-2; D possibly corresponds to TRBD1 (6 bases). Between the trimmed V and J ends, which lost 2 bases and 7 bases, there was a span of 14 bases. The CDR3 length is 14 residues. CDR1 and CDR2 from the germline V gene are MNHEY and SMNVEV (reference sequence). The CDR3 nucleotides are TGTGCCAGCAGTTTAGGACAGACGTCTCGTGGCTACACCTTC. Its protein is CASSLGQTSRGYTF.

The chain uses TRBV9 and TRBJ2-3; maybe TRBD2 (6 bases). Germline V lookup: CDR1 SGDLS, CDR2 YYNGEE. The CDR3 sequence is 16 residues long. V was pared by 0 bases and J by 2 bases, with 13 bases between. The CDR3 DNA reads TGTGCCAGCAGCGTAGGGAGGGTCCCCATCACAGATACGCAGTATTTT. Residues: CASSVGRVPITDTQYF.

This chain joins TRBV19 and TRBJ1-5, with 9 bases identical to TRBD1. Germline CDR1 is LNHDA and CDR2 is SQIVND (reference sequence). CDR3 length: 16 amino acids. The J segment lost 5 bases and the V segment lost 5 bases, leaving 10 bases of the junction unmatched. In DNA, the CDR3 is TGTGCCAGTAGTGAGTCCGGGACAGGGTCAGATCAGCCCCAGCATTTT. Protein product: CASSESGTGSDQPQHF.

The chain recombines TRBV5-4 with TRBJ1-2, with 9 bases identical to TRBD1. With V trimmed by 0 bases and J by 7 bases, 7 bases remained unmatched. Germline assignment: CDR1 SGHNT and CDR2 YYREEE (reference sequence). CDR3 size: 15 residues. The CDR3 DNA reads as TGTGCCAGCAGCTTGGCCTGGACAGGGGACGGTGGCTACACCTTC. Translated, it gives CASSLAWTGDGGYTF.

This clone has just one count. The chain is built from TRBV9 and TRBJ1-1; D might be TRBD1 (5 bases). V dropped 7 bases and J dropped 0 bases, with 19 bases sitting between them. The length of the CDR3 is 16 residues. Germline assignment: CDR1 SGDLS and CDR2 YYNGEE. The CDR3 protein is CASSVALLTVNTEAFF. DNA of the CDR3: TGTGCCAGCTCCGTAGCCCTCTTGACAGTGAACACTGAAGCTTTCTTT.

This chain joins TRBV5-1 and TRBJ2-7; TRBD1 might be the D (6 bases). Germline assignment: CDR1 SGHRS and CDR2 YFSETQ. CDR3 length equals 15 residues. The V end was cut by 0 bases, the J end by 5 bases, with 15 bases between. The CDR3 loop reads CASSLVAGHRDEQYF. CDR3 nucleotide sequence: TGCGCCAGCAGCTTGGTGGCAGGGCACAGGGACGAGCAGTACTTC.

The chain carries TRBV24-1 and TRBJ2-2, with a possible D match to TRBD2 (5 bases). Per germline, CDR1 KGHDR and CDR2 SFDVKD. The CDR3 has 15 residues. Trimming pared 0 bases from V and 6 bases from J, leaving 10 bases between. CDR3 residues: CATSDLRQEAGELFF. In nucleotides, the CDR3 is TGTGCCACCAGTGATTTGCGGCAGGAGGCCGGGGAGCTGTTTTTT.

The V and J genes are TRBV2 and TRBJ2-7; D perhaps matches TRBD1 (5 bases). CDR1 and CDR2 (germline): SNHLY, FYNNEI. The CDR3 runs to 14 residues. V lost 7 bases, J lost 1 base, and 14 bases lay in between. In nucleotides, the CDR3 is TGTGCCAGCAAGACAGCCCCGTATTCCTACGAGCAGTACTTC. It specifies CASKTAPYSYEQYF.

In its sample, this clone was seen once. The chain has TRBV2 and TRBJ2-4; maybe TRBD2 (5 bases). Germline assignment: CDR1 SNHLY and CDR2 FYNNEI. The CDR3 consists of 14 residues. V was pared by 10 bases and J by 4 bases, with 17 bases between. CDR3 in amino acids: CATRYITGKNIQYF. The CDR3 DNA sequence: TGTGCCACCAGGTATATTACGGGGAAAAACATTCAGTACTTC.

The chain joins TRBV5-1 to TRBJ2-1; 7 nucleotides line up with TRBD2. CDR3 length equals 15 residues. With V trimmed by 8 bases and J by 4 bases, 12 bases remained unmatched. Germline CDR1 reads SGHRS; CDR2 reads YFSETQ. The CDR3 nucleotides read TGCGCCAGTAGATCGTTAAGCGGGATTTACAATGAGCAGTTCTTC. Amino acid sequence: CASRSLSGIYNEQFF.

The chain couples TRBV7-9 to TRBJ2-7; D uncertain. V was clipped by 0 bases and J by 4 bases, with 7 bases between them. The CDR3 length is 13 residues. Germline V gene sequence: CDR1 SEHNR, CDR2 FQNEAQ (reference sequence). In DNA, the CDR3 is TGTGCCAGCAGCTTAGCGGGCCGATACGAGCAGTACTTC. Its protein product is CASSLAGRYEQYF.